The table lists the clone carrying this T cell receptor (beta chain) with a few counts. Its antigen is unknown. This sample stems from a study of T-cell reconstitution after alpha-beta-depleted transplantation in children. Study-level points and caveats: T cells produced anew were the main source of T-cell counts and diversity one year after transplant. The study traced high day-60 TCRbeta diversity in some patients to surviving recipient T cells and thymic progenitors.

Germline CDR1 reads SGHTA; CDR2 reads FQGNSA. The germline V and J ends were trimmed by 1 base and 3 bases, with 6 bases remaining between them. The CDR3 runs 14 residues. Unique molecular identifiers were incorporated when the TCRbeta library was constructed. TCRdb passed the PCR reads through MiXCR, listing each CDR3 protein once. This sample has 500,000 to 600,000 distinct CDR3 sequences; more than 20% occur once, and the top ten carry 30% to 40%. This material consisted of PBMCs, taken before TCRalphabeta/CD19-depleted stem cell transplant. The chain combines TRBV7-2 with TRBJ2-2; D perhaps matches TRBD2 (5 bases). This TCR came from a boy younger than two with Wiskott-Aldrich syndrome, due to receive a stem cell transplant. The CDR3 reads CASSLGEYTGELFF. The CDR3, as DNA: TGTGCCAGCAGCTTAGGGGAGTACACCGGGGAGCTGTTTTTT. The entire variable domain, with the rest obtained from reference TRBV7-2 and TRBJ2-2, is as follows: GAGVSQSPSNKVTEKGKDVELRCDPISGHTALYWYRQSLGQGLEFLIYFQGNSAPDKSGLPSDRFSAERTGGSVSTLTIQRTQQEDSAVYLCASSLGEYTGELFFGEGSRLTVL.